This paragraph reports one TCR beta chain. Its target is unknown. This entry comes from a study of T cell clonotyping in hematopoietic cell transplantation. Findings of the study overall: Recipient TCR diversity dropped after transplant; expanded clonotypes rose from day 30 to 180.

Produced via immunoSEQ multiplex PCR; TCRdb's table is partial and in-frame only. The sample includes 60,000 to 75,000 clones, around 94% of them seen just once. CDR3 length: 14 amino acids. Germline V CDR1 and CDR2: MGHRA, YSYEKL. The V and J ends lost 2 bases and 7 bases respectively, with 14 bases between them. This TCR derives from a man aged 50-60 years in good health. Some clones in this sample may be carry-over from other donors' samples. Sequencing was performed on peripheral blood mononuclear cells. The V gene is TRBV4-1, the J gene TRBJ1-2; D is possibly TRBD1 (5 bases). CDR3 loop: CASSQPGGVGGYTF. The CDR3 region has the DNA TGCGCCAGCAGCCAACCCGGAGGGGTCGGTGGCTACACCTTC.